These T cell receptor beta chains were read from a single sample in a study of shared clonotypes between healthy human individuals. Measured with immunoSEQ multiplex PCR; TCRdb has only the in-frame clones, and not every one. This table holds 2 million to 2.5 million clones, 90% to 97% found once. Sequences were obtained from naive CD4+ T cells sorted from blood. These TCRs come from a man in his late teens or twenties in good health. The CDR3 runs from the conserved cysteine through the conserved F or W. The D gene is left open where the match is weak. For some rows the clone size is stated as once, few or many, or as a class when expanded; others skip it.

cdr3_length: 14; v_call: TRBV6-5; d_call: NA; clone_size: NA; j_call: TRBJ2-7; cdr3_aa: CASGFGGAEYEQYF; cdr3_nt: TGTGCCAGCGGATTCGGGGGCGCGGAGTACGAGCAGTACTTC
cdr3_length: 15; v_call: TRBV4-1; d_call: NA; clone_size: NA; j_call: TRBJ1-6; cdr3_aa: CASSPQGDRNSPLHF; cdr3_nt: TGCGCCAGCAGCCCGCAGGGAGACAGAAATTCACCCCTCCACTTT
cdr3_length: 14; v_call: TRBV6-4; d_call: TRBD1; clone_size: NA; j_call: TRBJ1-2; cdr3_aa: CASSETGTGYGYTF; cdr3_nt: TGTGCCAGCAGTGAAACCGGGACAGGGTATGGCTACACCTTC
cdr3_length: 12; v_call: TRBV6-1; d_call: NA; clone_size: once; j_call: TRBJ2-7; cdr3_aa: CASSVGGYEQYF; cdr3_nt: TGTGCCAGCAGTGTTGGGGGCTACGAGCAGTACTTC
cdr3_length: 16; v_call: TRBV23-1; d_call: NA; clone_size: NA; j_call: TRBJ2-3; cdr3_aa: CASSRQGGGSTDTQYF; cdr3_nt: TGCGCCAGCAGCCGTCAGGGAGGGGGTAGCACAGATACGCAGTATTTT
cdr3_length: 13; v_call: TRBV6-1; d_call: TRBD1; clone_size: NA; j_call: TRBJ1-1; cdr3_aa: CASRTGGYTEAFF; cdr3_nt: TGTGCCAGCAGGACAGGGGGATACACTGAAGCTTTCTTT
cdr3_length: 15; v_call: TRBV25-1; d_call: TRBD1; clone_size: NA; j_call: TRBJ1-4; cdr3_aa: CASSVTTGTNEKLFF; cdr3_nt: TGTGCCAGCAGTGTGACGACAGGGACTAATGAAAAACTGTTTTTT
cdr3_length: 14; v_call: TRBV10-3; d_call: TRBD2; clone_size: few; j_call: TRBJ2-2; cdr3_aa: CAISVNSGSGELFF; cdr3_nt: TGTGCCATCAGTGTGAATAGCGGGAGCGGGGAGCTGTTTTTT
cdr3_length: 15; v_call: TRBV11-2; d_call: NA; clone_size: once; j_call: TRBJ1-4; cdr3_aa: CASSGGRGTNEKLFF; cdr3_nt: TGTGCCAGCAGCGGGGGAAGGGGGACTAATGAAAAACTGTTTTTT
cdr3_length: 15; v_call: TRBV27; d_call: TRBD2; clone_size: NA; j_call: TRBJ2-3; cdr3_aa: CASRPRLAVSDTQYF; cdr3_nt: TGTGCCAGCAGACCAAGACTAGCCGTATCAGATACGCAGTATTTT
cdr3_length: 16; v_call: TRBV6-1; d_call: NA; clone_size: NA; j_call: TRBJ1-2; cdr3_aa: CASSEAGGARSYGYTF; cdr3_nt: TGTGCCAGCAGTGAAGCTGGGGGCGCGAGAAGCTATGGCTACACCTTC
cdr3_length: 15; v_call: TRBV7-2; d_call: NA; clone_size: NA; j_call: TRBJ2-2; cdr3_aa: CASSPSPGVTGELFF; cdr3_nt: TGTGCCAGCAGCCCCTCCCCGGGAGTGACCGGGGAGCTGTTTTTT
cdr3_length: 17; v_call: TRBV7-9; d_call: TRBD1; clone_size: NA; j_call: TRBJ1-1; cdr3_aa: CASSPLGRGLWVTEAFF; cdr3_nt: TGTGCCAGCAGCCCCCTTGGCAGGGGGCTTTGGGTCACTGAAGCTTTCTTT
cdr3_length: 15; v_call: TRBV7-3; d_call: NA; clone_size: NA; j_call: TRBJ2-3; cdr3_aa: CASSPEGSRTDTQYF; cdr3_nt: TGTGCCAGCAGCCCGGAGGGCAGCCGAACAGATACGCAGTATTTT
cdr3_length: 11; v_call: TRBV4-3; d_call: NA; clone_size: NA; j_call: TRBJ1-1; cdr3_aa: CASSRGLEAFF; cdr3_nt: TGCGCCAGCAGCCGCGGACTTGAAGCTTTCTTT
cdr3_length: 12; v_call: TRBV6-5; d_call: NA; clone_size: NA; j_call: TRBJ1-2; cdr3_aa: CASSSLSEGYTF; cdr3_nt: TGTGCCAGCAGTTCCCTTTCGGAGGGCTACACCTTC
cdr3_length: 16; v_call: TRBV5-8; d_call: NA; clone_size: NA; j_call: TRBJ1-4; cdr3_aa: CASSLQGTNSNEKLFF; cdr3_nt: TGTGCCAGCAGCTTGCAGGGGACCAACTCTAATGAAAAACTGTTTTTT
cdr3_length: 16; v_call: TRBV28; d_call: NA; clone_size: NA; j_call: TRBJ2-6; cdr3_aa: CASSLVGPSGANVLTF; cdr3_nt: TGTGCCAGCAGTTTGGTTGGCCCCTCTGGGGCCAACGTCCTGACTTTC
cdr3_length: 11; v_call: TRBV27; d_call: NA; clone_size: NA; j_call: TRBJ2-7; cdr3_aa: CASSTLGEQYF; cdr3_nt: TGTGCCAGCAGTACCCTGGGGGAGCAGTACTTC
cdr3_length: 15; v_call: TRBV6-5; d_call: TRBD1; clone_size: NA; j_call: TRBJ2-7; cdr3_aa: CASGRAGTGANEQYF; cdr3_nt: TGTGCCAGCGGAAGAGCCGGGACAGGGGCCAACGAGCAGTACTTC
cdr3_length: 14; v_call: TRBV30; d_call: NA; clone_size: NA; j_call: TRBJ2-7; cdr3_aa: CAWSVGGTSYEQYF; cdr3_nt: TGTGCCTGGAGTGTGGGGGGAACCTCCTACGAGCAGTACTTC
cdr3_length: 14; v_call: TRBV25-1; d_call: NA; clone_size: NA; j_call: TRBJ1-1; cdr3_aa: CASSEVGHGTEAFF; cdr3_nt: TGTGCCAGCAGTGAGGTAGGACACGGCACTGAAGCTTTCTTT
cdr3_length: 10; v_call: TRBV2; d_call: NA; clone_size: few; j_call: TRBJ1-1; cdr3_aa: CASRRLEAFF; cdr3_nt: TGTGCCAGCAGGAGGCTGGAAGCTTTCTTT
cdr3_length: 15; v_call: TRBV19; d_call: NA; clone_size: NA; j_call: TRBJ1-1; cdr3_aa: CASSPNAFRTSEAFF; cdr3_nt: TGTGCCAGTAGTCCCAACGCCTTTAGGACCTCAGAAGCTTTCTTT
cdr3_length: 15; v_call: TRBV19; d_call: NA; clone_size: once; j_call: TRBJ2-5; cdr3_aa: CARSSPRGIQETQYF; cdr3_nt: TGTGCCAGATCTTCACCTAGGGGGATCCAAGAGACCCAGTACTTC
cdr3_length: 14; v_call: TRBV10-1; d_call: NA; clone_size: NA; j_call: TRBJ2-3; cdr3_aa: CARRGRFRTDTQYF; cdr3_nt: TGCGCCAGACGAGGTCGCTTTCGCACAGATACGCAGTATTTT
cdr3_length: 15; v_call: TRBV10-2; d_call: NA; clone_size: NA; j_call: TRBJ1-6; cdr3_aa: CASSEYNRQNSPLHF; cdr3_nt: TGCGCCAGCAGTGAGTATAACAGACAGAATTCACCCCTCCACTTT
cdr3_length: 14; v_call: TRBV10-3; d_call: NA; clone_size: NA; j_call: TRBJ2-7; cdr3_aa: CAISGSGPSYEQYF; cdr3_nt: TGTGCCATCAGTGGGTCCGGGCCCTCCTACGAGCAGTACTTC
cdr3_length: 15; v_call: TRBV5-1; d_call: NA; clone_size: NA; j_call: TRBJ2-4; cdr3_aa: CASSGDPSSKNIQYF; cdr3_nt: TGCGCCAGCTCCGGCGATCCCAGTTCCAAAAACATTCAGTACTTC
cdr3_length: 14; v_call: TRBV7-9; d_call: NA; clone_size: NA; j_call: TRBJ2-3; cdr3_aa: CASSMDRRADTQYF; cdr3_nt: TGTGCCAGCAGCATGGACAGGAGGGCAGATACGCAGTATTTT
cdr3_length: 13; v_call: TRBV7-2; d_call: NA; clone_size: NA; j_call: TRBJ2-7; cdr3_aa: CASSHQRDYEQYF; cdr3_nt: TGTGCCAGCAGCCACCAAAGAGACTACGAGCAGTACTTC
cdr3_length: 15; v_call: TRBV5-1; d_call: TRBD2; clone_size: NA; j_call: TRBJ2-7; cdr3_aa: CASSLSAGNIEEQYF; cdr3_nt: TGCGCCAGCAGCTTGTCAGCGGGGAACATCGAGGAGCAGTACTTC
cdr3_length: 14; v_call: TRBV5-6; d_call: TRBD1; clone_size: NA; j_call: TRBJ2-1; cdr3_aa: CASSLLPGGNEQFF; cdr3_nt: TGTGCCAGCAGCTTGTTGCCAGGGGGTAATGAGCAGTTCTTC
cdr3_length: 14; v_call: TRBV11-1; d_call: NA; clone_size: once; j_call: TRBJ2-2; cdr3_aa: CASSLGGTSGELFF; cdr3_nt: TGTGCCAGCAGCTTAGGGGGGACGTCCGGGGAGCTGTTTTTT
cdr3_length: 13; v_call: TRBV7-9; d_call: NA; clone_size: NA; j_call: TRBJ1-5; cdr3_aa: CASSLSGYQPQHF; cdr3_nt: TGTGCCAGCAGCTTATCCGGGTATCAGCCCCAGCATTTT
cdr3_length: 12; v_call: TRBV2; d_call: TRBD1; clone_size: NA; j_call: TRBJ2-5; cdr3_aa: CASRDRGETQYF; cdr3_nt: TGTGCCAGCAGGGACAGGGGAGAGACCCAGTACTTC
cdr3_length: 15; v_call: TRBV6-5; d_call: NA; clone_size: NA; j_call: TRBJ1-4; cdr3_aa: CASAQRGATNEKLFF; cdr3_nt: TGTGCCAGCGCACAACGGGGTGCAACTAATGAAAAACTGTTTTTT
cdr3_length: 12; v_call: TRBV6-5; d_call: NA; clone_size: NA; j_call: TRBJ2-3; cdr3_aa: CASSSRTDTQYF; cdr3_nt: TGTGCCAGCAGTTCACGTACAGATACGCAGTATTTT
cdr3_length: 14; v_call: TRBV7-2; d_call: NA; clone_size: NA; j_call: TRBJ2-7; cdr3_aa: CASSLIQGTYEQYF; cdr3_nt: TGTGCCAGCAGCTTAATACAGGGTACCTACGAGCAGTACTTC
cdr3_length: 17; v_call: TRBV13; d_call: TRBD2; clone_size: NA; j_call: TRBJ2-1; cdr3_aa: CASSLGGTSPRYNEQFF; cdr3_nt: TGTGCCAGCAGCTTAGGGGGGACTAGCCCCCGCTACAATGAGCAGTTCTTC
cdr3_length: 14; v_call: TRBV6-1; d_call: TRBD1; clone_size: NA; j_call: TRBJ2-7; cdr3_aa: CASSWDRPLGEQYF; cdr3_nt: TGTGCCAGCAGCTGGGACAGGCCTCTGGGGGAGCAGTACTTC
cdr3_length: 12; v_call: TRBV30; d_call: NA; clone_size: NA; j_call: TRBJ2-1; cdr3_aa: CAWRESWIEQFF; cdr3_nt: TGTGCCTGGAGGGAAAGCTGGATCGAGCAGTTCTTC
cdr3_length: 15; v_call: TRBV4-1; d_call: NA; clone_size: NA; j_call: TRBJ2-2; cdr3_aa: CASSQLTLNTGELFF; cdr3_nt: TGCGCCAGCAGCCAATTAACCTTAAACACCGGGGAGCTGTTTTTT
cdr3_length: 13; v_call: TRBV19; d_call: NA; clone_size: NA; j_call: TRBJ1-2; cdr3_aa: CASSTPFGYGYTF; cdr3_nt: TGTGCCAGTAGTACTCCCTTTGGCTATGGCTACACCTTC
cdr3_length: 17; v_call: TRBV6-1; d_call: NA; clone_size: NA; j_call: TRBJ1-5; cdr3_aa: CASSERDSVYSNQPQHF; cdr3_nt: TGTGCCAGCAGTGAACGAGACAGCGTTTATAGCAATCAGCCCCAGCATTTT
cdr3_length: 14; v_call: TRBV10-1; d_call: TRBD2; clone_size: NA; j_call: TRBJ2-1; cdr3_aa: CASSPGTSGYEQFF; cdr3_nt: TGCGCCAGCAGCCCCGGGACTAGTGGATATGAGCAGTTCTTC
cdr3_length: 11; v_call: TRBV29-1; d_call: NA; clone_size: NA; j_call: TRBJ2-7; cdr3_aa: CSVEAGNEQYF; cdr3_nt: TGCAGCGTTGAGGCAGGGAACGAGCAGTACTTC
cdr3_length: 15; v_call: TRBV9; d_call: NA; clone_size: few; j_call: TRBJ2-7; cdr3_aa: CASSVEVGSSYEQYF; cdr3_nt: TGTGCCAGCAGCGTAGAGGTCGGAAGCTCCTACGAGCAGTACTTC
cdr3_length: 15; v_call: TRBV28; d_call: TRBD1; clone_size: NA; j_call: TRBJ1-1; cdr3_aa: CASSDRQGAGTEAFF; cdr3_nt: TGTGCCAGCAGTGACCGACAGGGGGCAGGCACTGAAGCTTTCTTT
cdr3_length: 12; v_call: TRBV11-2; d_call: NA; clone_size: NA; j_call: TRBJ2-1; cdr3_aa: CASSFQKGEQFF; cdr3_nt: TGTGCCAGCAGCTTCCAGAAGGGGGAGCAGTTCTTC
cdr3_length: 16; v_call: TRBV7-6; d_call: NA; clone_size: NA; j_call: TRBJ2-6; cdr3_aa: CASSLGSGSGANVLTF; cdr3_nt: TGTGCCAGCAGCTTAGGATCCGGGTCTGGGGCCAACGTCCTGACTTTC
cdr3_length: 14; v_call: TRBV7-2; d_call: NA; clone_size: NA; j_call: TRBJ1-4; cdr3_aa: CASSRPGVGEKLFF; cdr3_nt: TGTGCCAGCAGCCGCCCCGGGGTGGGTGAAAAACTGTTTTTT
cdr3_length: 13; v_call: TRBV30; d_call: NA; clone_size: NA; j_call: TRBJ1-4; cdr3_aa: CAWSMASGEKLFF; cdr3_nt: TGTGCCTGGAGTATGGCGAGCGGCGAAAAACTGTTTTTT